What follows are 28 T cell receptor beta chains derived from one specimen sequenced in a study of patients and donors after allogeneic stem cell transplantation. TCRdb re-called the RT-PCR reads with MiXCR, one entry per CDR3 protein. The table has tens of thousands of distinct CDR3 sequences, about 8% seen once; the top ten hold 48%. Sequencing used blood, either unsorted or a sorted T cell fraction (not recorded which). The receptors originated from a human donor who was either an allogeneic HSCT recipient or a stem cell or donor lymphocyte infusion donor (not recorded which). It is not recorded whose cells these are; they may come from a transplant donor.

This clonotype occurred many times. The genes are TRBV25-1 and TRBJ2-1; D possibly corresponds to TRBD2 (6 bases). Germline V gene data show CDR1 as MGHDK and CDR2 as SYGVNS. CDR3 length equals 14 residues. V gave up 2 bases and J gave up 8 bases, with 13 bases separating them. CDR3 region: CASSERDFSDEQFF. CDR3 nucleotide sequence: TGTGCCAGCAGTGAAAGGGACTTCTCTGATGAGCAGTTCTTC.

This clonotype was recorded many times. V gene TRBV10-3 combines with J gene TRBJ1-6, with 8 bases identical to TRBD1. After removal of 10 bases from V and 8 bases from J, the junction contained 7 bases not matched to a gene. The CDR3 extends over 13 amino acids. CDR1 ENHRY and CDR2 SYGVKD come from the germline V gene. The DNA of the CDR3 is TGTGCCACGACAGACAGGGGCGATTCACCCCTCCACTTT. Residues: CATTDRGDSPLHF.

This clonotype is medium-sized. The V gene is TRBV20-1, the J gene TRBJ2-3, with TRBD2 matching over 11 bases. V lost 4 bases and J lost 0; bases outside the gene matches: 3. Germline-derived CDR1 and CDR2 are DFQATT and SNEGSKA (reference sequence). The CDR3 extends over 15 amino acids. The CDR3 is CSAISGRASTDTQYF. CDR3 DNA sequence: TGCAGTGCTATTAGCGGGAGGGCCAGCACAGATACGCAGTATTTT.

A few counts support this clonotype. CDR3 residues: CASSLGQVTTEAFF. The CDR3 region has the DNA TGTGCCAGCAGTTTGGGACAGGTAACCACTGAAGCTTTCTTT. V is TRBV6-5 and J is TRBJ1-1; 8 bases agree with TRBD1. The germline V gene encodes CDR1 MNHEY and CDR2 SVGAGI. CDR3 length: 14 residues. Losses at the gene ends were 4 bases for V and 4 bases for J; bases not matched to a gene: 5.

This clonotype came up a few times. The gene calls are TRBV11-3 and TRBJ2-7; D is perhaps TRBD1 (6 bases). Germline values: CDR1 SGHNT, CDR2 YENEEA. Trimming stripped 3 bases from V and 4 bases from J, with 10 bases between. The CDR3 has 13 residues. CDR3 region: CASSLGHQYEQYF. The DNA of the CDR3 is TGTGCCAGCAGCTTGGGACACCAATACGAGCAGTACTTC.

This clonotype has only a few counts. Sequence at one end of the junction differs from germline and may be a read error. V usage is TRBV28 and J usage is TRBJ1-4; D is unclear. The CDR3 covers 12 residues. CDR1 and CDR2 (germline): MDHEN, SYDVKM. CDR3 in DNA: TGTGCCAGCTCAACTTTTACTACACATAGCGTTTTT. Translated, it gives CASSTFTTHSVF.

This chain uses TRBV5-1 with TRBJ1-2; D unresolved. CDR1 SGHRS and CDR2 YFSETQ come from the germline V gene. With 4 bases removed from V and 8 bases from J, the gap between germline ends came to 15 bases. The CDR3 extends over 13 amino acids. CDR3 amino acids: CASSPNSLSGYTF. The CDR3 DNA sequence: TGCGCCAGCAGCCCAAACTCTCTAAGCGGCTACACCTTC.

This clonotype appeared many times. The chain carries TRBV5-1 and TRBJ2-7; TRBD2 matches at 10 bases. The CDR3 is made up of 14 amino acids. After removal of 7 bases from V and 3 bases from J, the junction contained 7 bases not matched to a gene. Looked up from germline, CDR1 is SGHRS and CDR2 is YFSETQ. The CDR3 DNA follows: TGCGCCAGCTCCACTAGCGGGGACTACTACGAGCAGTACTTC. It is translated as CASSTSGDYYEQYF. Full variable domain (outside the CDR3, taken from reference TRBV5-1 and TRBJ2-7): KAGVTQTPRYLIKTRGQQVTLSCSPISGHRSVSWYQQTPGQGLQFLFEYFSETQRNKGNFPGRFSGRQFSNSRSEMNVSTLELGDSALYLCASSTSGDYYEQYFGPGTRLTVT.

This clonotype was seen at least ten times. The chain couples TRBV10-3 to TRBJ2-7; TRBD1 matches 7 bases. Trimming took 10 bases from V and 6 from J; bases not matched to a gene: 15. Germline V CDR1 and CDR2: ENHRY, SYGVKD. The CDR3 sequence is 14 residues long. The CDR3 loop reads CATRGRAGPGEQYF. CDR3 nucleotides: TGTGCCACTAGGGGGCGGGCCGGACCCGGCGAGCAGTACTTC.

This clonotype was observed many times. The V call is TRBV6-5, the J call TRBJ2-7, with TRBD1 matching over 8 bases. V gave up 0 bases and J gave up 6 bases; unmatched junction bases: 10. CDR1 is MNHEY, CDR2 SVGAGI, per germline. The CDR3 has 16 residues. The CDR3 spells CASSYSAGGAISEQYF. The CDR3 coding sequence is TGTGCCAGCAGTTACTCAGCAGGGGGCGCGATCAGCGAGCAGTACTTC.

This clonotype was seen a few times. The rearrangement joins TRBV2 to TRBJ2-5; D unclear. CDR3 length equals 13 residues. The ends were cut back, 6 bases at V and 2 bases at J, with 10 bases in the middle. Germline V gives CDR1 SNHLY, CDR2 FYNNEI. CDR3 loop: CASSREIQETQYF. CDR3 coding DNA: TGTGCCAGCAGCCGAGAAATTCAAGAGACCCAGTACTTC.

The chain links TRBV9 to TRBJ2-5; the match to TRBD2 covers 8 bases. Germline CDR1 and CDR2: SGDLS and YYNGEE. V lost 7 bases and J lost 1; bases outside the gene matches: 12. This CDR3 has 16 residues. CDR3: CASGRSGGGTQETQYF. In DNA, the CDR3 is TGTGCCAGCGGGCGGAGCGGGGGTGGTACCCAAGAGACCCAGTACTTC.

This clonotype was found many times. This chain joins TRBV6-5 and TRBJ1-6; D call uncertain. V dropped 0 bases and J dropped 9 bases, with 9 bases sitting between them. The CDR3 runs 14 residues. Per germline, CDR1 MNHEY and CDR2 SVGAGI. This CDR3 is CASSYSIRGSPLHF. In DNA, the CDR3 is TGTGCCAGCAGTTACTCCATACGGGGTTCACCCCTCCACTTT.

This clonotype was observed a few times. This sequence joins TRBV7-3 and TRBJ2-3; possible D gene TRBD2, 6 bases. V gave up 1 base and J gave up 6 bases, with 11 bases separating them. CDR1 is SGHTA and CDR2 is FQGTGA in the germline V gene. This CDR3 is built from 14 residues. Here the CDR3 reads CASSLNSGPDTQYF. Written as DNA, the CDR3 is TGTGCCAGCAGCTTAAATAGCGGTCCGGATACGCAGTATTTT.

The CDR3, as DNA: TGTGCCAGCGCCTTTTCGGACACTCACAATGAGCAGTTCTTC. As protein: CASAFSDTHNEQFF. The chain couples TRBV6-2 or TRBV6-3 to TRBJ2-1; D is perhaps TRBD1 (5 bases). V lost 8 bases and J lost 5, with 16 bases in between. Germline CDR1 reads MNHEY; CDR2 reads SVGEGT. This CDR3 has 14 amino acids.

CDR3 loop: CASSYRGWGNQPQHF. Written as DNA, the CDR3 is TGTGCCAGTAGTTACCGGGGTTGGGGCAATCAGCCCCAGCATTTT. This chain connects TRBV19 to TRBJ1-5; D unclear. The CDR3 covers 15 residues. Germline lookup yields CDR1 LNHDA and CDR2 SQIVND (reference sequence). Trimming took off 5 bases at V and 2 bases at J, with 13 bases between the two ends.

Many counts were recorded for this clonotype. The V call is TRBV3-1, the J call TRBJ1-2, with a possible D match to TRBD1 (5 bases). The V end lost 3 bases, the J end lost 4 bases, and 9 bases lay between the germline ends. This CDR3 contains 13 residues. Germline V CDR1 and CDR2: LGHDT, YNNKEL (reference sequence). CDR3 nucleotide sequence: TGTGCCAGCAGCCAGCAGGGAGGCTATGGCTACACCTTC. Translating it yields CASSQQGGYGYTF.

At least ten counts were recorded for this clonotype. The V and J genes are TRBV20-1 and TRBJ2-7; 7 bases agree with TRBD1. Germline V lookup: CDR1 DFQATT, CDR2 SNEGSKA (reference sequence). The CDR3 runs 13 residues. Trimming cost V 5 bases and J 6 bases; bases outside gene matches: 10. The chain's CDR3 is CSAEAPTGREQYF. CDR3 nucleotide sequence: TGCAGTGCTGAGGCCCCGACAGGGCGCGAGCAGTACTTC.

This chain links TRBV7-9 with TRBJ2-7, with D unresolved. Trimming left V 8 bases short and J 5 bases short, with 13 bases between. The CDR3 is 12 residues long. The germline V gene encodes CDR1 SEHNR and CDR2 FQNEAQ (reference sequence). The CDR3 nucleotides are TGTGCCAGCGAGCTCGGGCAGGACGAGCAGTACTTC. Amino acid sequence: CASELGQDEQYF.

This clonotype was found many times. The CDR3 protein is CAWSVQGRELFF. Here the CDR3 DNA reads TGTGCCTGGAGTGTACAGGGGAGGGAGCTGTTTTTT. The V gene is TRBV30, the J gene TRBJ2-2; 7 positions match TRBD1. Germline values: CDR1 GTSNPN, CDR2 SVGIG (reference sequence). J was trimmed by 9 bases and V by 0 bases; bases with no gene match: 1. The CDR3 totals 12 residues.

J is TRBJ2-5 and V is TRBV4-2; 10 nucleotides align to TRBD2. The germline CDR1 and CDR2 sequences are LGHNA and YNFKEQ. The trim removed 0 bases at V and 5 bases at J, leaving 9 bases unmatched. This CDR3 contains 17 residues. The CDR3 spells CASSQDGAGGRMETQYF. CDR3 sequence (DNA): TGTGCCAGCAGCCAAGATGGAGCGGGGGGGAGGATGGAGACCCAGTACTTC.

This clonotype was picked up many times. The V gene is TRBV20-1, the J gene TRBJ2-1; D gene ambiguous. The germline V gene has CDR1 DFQATT and CDR2 SNEGSKA (reference sequence). The CDR3 sequence is 13 residues long. The V and J ends lost 0 bases and 10 bases respectively, with 13 bases between them. The CDR3, as DNA: TGCAGTGCTAGAGATACTATTGCTATAGAGCAGTTCTTC. Translated, it gives CSARDTIAIEQFF.

This clonotype was counted ten times or more. V gene TRBV10-2 combines with J gene TRBJ2-7, with 8 bases matching TRBD1. Per the germline V gene, CDR1 is WSHSY and CDR2 is SAAADI. The CDR3 totals 13 residues. V lost 5 bases and J lost 2; bases outside the gene matches: 2. CDR3 amino acids: CASSQTGAYEQYF. CDR3 in DNA: TGCGCCAGCAGTCAGACAGGGGCCTACGAGCAGTACTTC.

This clonotype was counted only a few times. The genes are TRBV7-9 and TRBJ2-3; D gene uncertain. With 5 bases removed from V and 1 base from J, the gap between germline ends came to 19 bases. The CDR3 is made up of 17 amino acids. Germline CDR1 and CDR2: SEHNR and FQNEAQ (reference sequence). The CDR3 reads CASSPRFGWAGTDTQYF. The DNA for the CDR3 is TGTGCCAGCAGCCCCCGGTTCGGCTGGGCTGGCACAGATACGCAGTATTTT.

This clonotype showed up many times. DNA of the CDR3: TGCGCCAGCAGTGAGTCGACCGGACAGATATACGAGCAGTACTTC. Amino acid sequence: CASSESTGQIYEQYF. The chain combines TRBV10-1 with TRBJ2-7; D may be TRBD1 (6 bases). V lost 0 bases to trimming and J lost 4 bases, with 13 bases between them. The CDR3 is made up of 15 amino acids. In germline, CDR1 is WNHNN, CDR2 SYGVQD (reference sequence).

The table lists this clonotype with many counts. V usage is TRBV20-1 and J usage is TRBJ1-6; perhaps TRBD1 as D (6 bases). The CDR3 totals 18 residues. The germline gives CDR1 DFQATT, CDR2 SNEGSKA (reference sequence). Trimming took off 0 bases at V and 7 bases at J, with 22 bases between the two ends. Written as DNA, the CDR3 is TGCAGTGCTAGAGATGCTCGACGTGGGGGCGGGGGGAATTCACCCCTCCACTTT. It codes for CSARDARRGGGGNSPLHF.

At least ten counts were recorded for this clonotype. The rearrangement links TRBV7-3 to TRBJ2-2; D is tentatively TRBD1 or TRBD2 (5 bases each). V was trimmed by 0 bases and J by 7 bases, leaving 15 bases between them. The CDR3 totals 16 residues. Germline-derived CDR1 and CDR2 are SGHTA and FQGTGA. The CDR3 DNA reads as TGTGCCAGCAGCTTAACGAGCCCTCGGGGCGGCGGGGAGCTGTTTTTT. This gives the protein CASSLTSPRGGGELFF.

The J gene is TRBJ1-3, the V gene TRBV12-3 or TRBV12-4; 8 bases are shared with TRBD1. CDR3 length: 15 amino acids. V trimming: 7 bases; J trimming: 4 bases; junction bases outside the gene matches: 9. CDR3 sequence: CASKKGQAGGNTIYF. CDR3 coding DNA: TGTGCCAGCAAAAAGGGACAGGCTGGGGGAAACACCATATATTTT.